This T cell receptor beta chain came from a study of STAT5B mutations in CD4+ large granular lymphocyte leukemia. Trimming stripped 3 bases from V and 1 base from J, with 0 bases between. CDR3 length: 11 amino acids. Germline assignment: CDR1 SGHTA and CDR2 FQGNSA. Profiled with immunoSEQ multiplex PCR; TCRdb holds only in-frame clones, not every one. The table lists 30,000 or so clones, approximately 80% of them singletons. Notes on this clone: The antigen remains unidentified.

Study findings and constraints: CD4-sorted patient repertoires seemed more clonal than healthy CD4+ repertoires.

Sequenced: CD4+ T cells from blood buffy coats. The gene calls are TRBV7-2 and TRBJ1-2; D gene ambiguous. The TCR comes from a human donor in good health. In DNA form, the CDR3 reads TGTGCCAGCAGCTTTAACTATGGCTACACCTTC. As protein: CASSFNYGYTF.